This TCR beta chain is drawn from a study of metastatic and nonmetastatic thyroid tumors. Overall study results and limits: Reports indicated that malignant thyroid tumors showed significantly higher TCR beta diversity than benign nodules did, in blood and tumor.

The CDR3 contains 16 residues. The germline V and J ends were trimmed by 4 bases and 0 bases, with 11 bases remaining between them. Germline values: CDR1 SGHRS, CDR2 YFSETQ. Not a single patient had been given any form of treatment at any point before undergoing thyroid surgery. In the authors' workflow: The authors used CDR3 differences across clinicopathological groups to build a distant-metastasis classifier for papillary thyroid cancer. Using MiXCR, TCRdb re-called clones from the PCR reads. What appears here as the V and J calls and clone size reflects TCRdb's work, not the paper's. The sample lists about 32,000 clones; around 20% were seen once. Worth noting for this clone: Its matching antigen is unknown.

The sequenced sample consisted of blood. The V gene is TRBV5-1, the J gene TRBJ2-6; possible D gene TRBD2, 6 bases. The receptor comes from a female donor with papillary thyroid cancer or a benign thyroid nodule (not recorded which). Some clones in this sample may be carry-over from other donors' samples. The CDR3 protein is CASSGGRFSGANVLTF. CDR3 DNA sequence: TGCGCCAGCAGCGGGGGGAGATTCTCTGGGGCCAACGTCCTGACTTTC.